This T cell receptor beta chain emerged from a study of cytomegalovirus exposure and HLA in healthy donors. The PCR used 60 Vbeta and 13 Jbeta primers. Only in-frame clones appear in the TCRdb table, and some are missing; sequencing was by immunoSEQ multiplex PCR. Of around 260,000 clones in the sample, about 80% were seen once. The CDR3 has 15 residues. Germline loops: CDR1 MNHEY, CDR2 SVGAGI. The V gene lost 0 bases and the J gene lost 2 bases, with 10 bases spanning the gap. This TCR derives from a girl aged 2 to 9 in good health and CMV-seronegative. Source material: PBMCs. The chain links TRBV6-5 to TRBJ1-2, with D possibly TRBD1 on 6 matching bases. CDR3 in amino acids: CASSYSAQGNYGYTF. The CDR3 nucleotides read TGTGCCAGCAGTTACTCGGCCCAGGGGAACTATGGCTACACCTTC.